This T cell receptor (beta chain) emerged from a study of blood T cells in healthy people across ages (dated by TCRdb to the mid-2010s). Looking at the study overall: In model experiments, roughly one uniquely barcoded TCR beta cDNA molecule per two T cells was captured by template switching. To avoid experimental bias, donors of different ages were randomly spread across the sequencing lanes. The donors were split into four age groups: young (average around 15 years), middle-aged (around 40), aged (62) and long-lived (82). Age-related changes in TCR beta repertoire diversity were measured in the study by deep sequencing normalized with unique cDNA molecular identifiers. The study analyzed two additional independent replicas of 1 million unique cDNA reads from the same blood draw for two donors, one aged 18 to 29 and one aged 80 or older. Study-wide conclusions, independent of this receptor: The long-lived group showed more naive CD4+ T cells, fewer expanded clones and increased TCR diversity than the aged group, suggesting age selection. Estimates of total diversity based on one million sequenced T cells were regarded as lower bounds and as underestimates. Bulk unsorted PBMC profiling prevented conclusive comparison of naive and antigen-experienced compartments. Because donor CMV infection status was unknown, age-related changes in expanded clonotypes were potentially confounded. Observed TCR beta diversity per million T cells fell roughly linearly with age, and a significant reduction was already apparent by age around 36. Observed TCR beta diversity correlated strongly with the percentage of naive T cells measured by flow cytometry.

Systemically healthy Caucasian individuals from Russia, 39 in total and aged roughly 6 to 95 years, were included as donors. Approximately 9.7 milliliters of peripheral blood were drawn from each donor into EDTA-treated Vacutainer tubes. Ficoll-Paque density-gradient centrifugation was used to isolate PBMCs, with at least 6 million per sample. Trizol reagent was used to extract total RNA from the PBMCs, yielding at least 5 micrograms per sample. The percentages of naive CD45RAhigh/CD27high T cells were determined by flow cytometry on a PBMC aliquot from every donor. Via the germline V gene, CDR1 is MGHRA and CDR2 YSYEKL. The junction carries 10 bases between V and J, which are trimmed by 0 bases and 1 base respectively. The CDR3 starts with the cysteine, ends with the phenylalanine, and has 16 residues. Only the CDR3 DNA is retained, 48 bases long and in frame from the first base. About this clonotype itself: Its antigen has not been determined. The input lacks base qualities; no much larger clone sits a single base away.

The library was generated by 5' RACE. Instrument used: Illumina HiSeq 2500. A second roughly 6 to 12 cycle PCR used a sample-barcoded 5' primer and a J-beta primer mix. A template-switch 5' adaptor carrying 12 random nucleotides introduced a unique molecular identifier onto each TCR beta cDNA molecule. Each sample yielded at least 2.5 million CDR3-containing paired-end reads. First-strand cDNA synthesis was performed from all RNA using the Mint cDNA synthesis kit, with priming by a TRBC-specific oligonucleotide. Following uracil-DNA glycosylase treatment, a first 18-cycle PCR with universal primers M1SS and BC2_uni_R was performed on all cDNA. For the original study's pipeline: For normalization, 1 million high-quality reads were randomly selected from each sample, with every read carrying a distinct molecular identifier. Reads with shared molecular identifiers were discarded instead of being binned into consensus sequences. MiTCR, with a Q25 quality threshold and the strictest error-elimination algorithm, was used for CDR3 identification, clonotype clustering and error correction. A nonparametric unseen species model with Euler transformation was used to estimate a lower bound on total TCR beta diversity. In TCRdb, the public reads were trimmed at Q25 with fastp and aligned with MiXCR, with productive beta chains retained. All rows with the same CDR3 protein become a single entry with the most common DNA and genes. These V and J calls rely on TCRdb rather than the paper's analysis. The sample table records about a million distinct CDR3 sequences; roughly 51% of these occur just once. The ten biggest clones cover 20% to 25% of the sample.

The V gene is TRBV4-1 and the J gene is TRBJ1-5; D gene: possibly TRBD1, on 6 matching bases. The source is a woman aged 60-75 years in good health. Sequencing was carried out using blood. The CDR3 region has the sequence CASSQDARGSNQPQHF. The bases are TGCGCCAGCAGCCAAGATGCCAGGGGAAGCAATCAGCCCCAGCATTTT.